The next 24 T cell receptor beta chains were all read from a single sample in a study of T cell changes during pregnancy in multiple sclerosis. Some clones are missing from TCRdb's copy, which holds only in-frame ones; the method was immunoSEQ multiplex PCR. The sample includes approximately 41,000 clones, about 94% of them seen just once. Sequenced here: CD4+ T cells from peripheral blood mononuclear cells, sampled in the second trimester of pregnancy. All receptors derive from a female donor with multiple sclerosis, enrolled in a pregnancy study.

This chain connects TRBV11-2 to TRBJ2-7; 12 bases match TRBD2. There are 17 residues in the CDR3. V lost 5 bases, J lost 1 base, and 9 bases stayed unmatched. Germline V gives CDR1 SGHAT, CDR2 FQNNGV. The chain's CDR3 is CASSPNPGLAGSYEQYF. The CDR3 DNA reads TGTGCCAGCAGCCCAAATCCTGGACTAGCGGGATCCTACGAGCAGTACTTC.

The CDR3 sequence is CASKSGRSNEQFF. For the CDR3, the DNA is TGTGCCAGCAAAAGCGGGAGATCCAATGAGCAGTTCTTC. The chain has TRBV2 and TRBJ2-1; 8 nucleotides line up with TRBD2. V lost 7 bases, J lost 6 bases, and 5 bases stayed unmatched. Germline CDR1 reads SNHLY; CDR2 reads FYNNEI. This CDR3 is built from 13 residues. Drawing the rest from reference TRBV2 and TRBJ2-1, the complete variable domain is EPEVTQTPSHQVTQMGQEVILRCVPISNHLYFYWYRQILGQKVEFLVSFYNNEISEKSEIFDDQFSVERPDGSNFTLKIRSTKLEDSAMYFCASKSGRSNEQFFGPGTRLTVL.

V usage is TRBV27 and J usage is TRBJ2-1; 10 bases fit TRBD2. This CDR3 has 15 amino acids. V dropped 4 bases and J dropped 4; count of bases not matched to a gene: 4. The germline CDR1 and CDR2 sequences are MNHEY and SMNVEV (reference sequence). This CDR3 is CASSWASGSYNEQFF. The CDR3 DNA follows: TGTGCCAGCAGTTGGGCTAGCGGGAGTTACAATGAGCAGTTCTTC.

The chain carries TRBV15 and TRBJ1-4; maybe TRBD1 (6 bases). V was clipped by 4 bases and J by 6 bases, with 15 bases between them. Germline values: CDR1 LNHNV, CDR2 YYDKDF (reference sequence). CDR3 size: 15 residues. This CDR3 is CATSITRGYDEKLFF. As DNA, the CDR3 is TGTGCCACCAGCATAACCAGGGGCTATGATGAAAAACTGTTTTTT.

V is TRBV28 and J is TRBJ2-1, with 11 bases aligning to TRBD2. CDR3 size: 16 residues. The V and J ends lost 4 bases and 6 bases, in that order; junction bases with no gene match: 8. The germline gives CDR1 MDHEN, CDR2 SYDVKM. The chain's CDR3 is CASSSRRLAGLNEQFF. CDR3 DNA sequence: TGTGCCAGCAGTTCCCGGCGACTAGCGGGACTCAATGAGCAGTTCTTC.

The chain carries TRBV5-4 and TRBJ2-3; 10 positions match TRBD2. With 2 bases clipped from V and 2 bases from J, the junction kept 5 bases outside the gene matches. Germline V lookup: CDR1 SGHNT, CDR2 YYREEE (reference sequence). This CDR3 comprises 16 residues. This CDR3 is CASSFLLAGSTDTQYF. The CDR3 nucleotides are TGTGCCAGCAGCTTCTTACTAGCGGGGTCCACAGATACGCAGTATTTT.

The chain uses TRBV7-2 and TRBJ2-2; D perhaps matches TRBD2 (5 bases). This CDR3 region has 15 residues. The V gene's germline CDR1 is SGHTA and CDR2 FQGNSA. V was pared by 1 base and J by 6 bases, with 12 bases between. CDR3 sequence (DNA): TGTGCCAGCAGCTTAGGTGCGTGGGGAGCCGGGGAGCTGTTTTTT. Translated: CASSLGAWGAGELFF.

This chain connects TRBV7-2 to TRBJ1-6, with D possibly TRBD1 on 5 matching bases. Deletions cut 7 bases from V and 5 bases from J, with 15 bases between. Germline V gene sequence: CDR1 SGHTA, CDR2 FQGNSA. The CDR3 is 15 residues long. The CDR3 bases are TGTGCCAGCACCTTGGGGGGTGGTAATAATTCACCCCTCCACTTT. Amino acid sequence: CASTLGGGNNSPLHF.

The chain links TRBV4-2 to TRBJ1-3; no definite D call. Germline lookup yields CDR1 LGHNA and CDR2 YNFKEQ. This CDR3 comprises 18 residues. The V and J ends lost 0 bases and 0 bases respectively, with 15 bases between them. The CDR3 region has the DNA TGTGCCAGCAGCCAAGACCCAAGCAGGCTTGACTCTGGAAACACCATATATTTT. Its translation: CASSQDPSRLDSGNTIYF.

V and J are TRBV9 and TRBJ1-2; TRBD1 agrees at 8 bases. Trimming removed 5 bases from V and 10 bases from J; junction bases left unmatched: 13. The length of the CDR3 is 14 residues. CDR1 SGDLS and CDR2 YYNGEE come from the germline V gene. In DNA form, the CDR3 reads TGTGCCAGCAGGCGGACAGGGATCACGGAAGACTACACCTTC. Its protein is CASRRTGITEDYTF.

This clone has more than one count but fewer than ten. This chain joins TRBV5-1 and TRBJ2-7; TRBD1 matches at 10 bases. The CDR3 covers 13 residues. V lost 7 bases and J lost 2; bases outside the gene matches: 3. Germline assignment: CDR1 SGHRS and CDR2 YFSETQ. The CDR3 loop is CASRQGATYEQYF. CDR3 bases: TGCGCCAGCCGACAGGGGGCCACCTACGAGCAGTACTTC. Using reference TRBV5-1 and TRBJ2-7 for the parts outside the CDR3, the full variable domain is KAGVTQTPRYLIKTRGQQVTLSCSPISGHRSVSWYQQTPGQGLQFLFEYFSETQRNKGNFPGRFSGRQFSNSRSEMNVSTLELGDSALYLCASRQGATYEQYFGPGTRLTVT.

The chain joins TRBV5-4 to TRBJ2-7, with TRBD1 as a possible D gene (5 bases). CDR1 SGHNT and CDR2 YYREEE come from the germline V gene (reference sequence). V lost 3 bases, J lost 0 bases, and 13 bases lay in between. The CDR3 covers 15 residues. The CDR3 spells CASSSGAGRSYEQYF. CDR3 sequence (DNA): TGTGCCAGCAGCTCCGGTGCAGGGCGCTCCTACGAGCAGTACTTC.

This clone was seen a single time. The chain has TRBV10-1 and TRBJ2-3; TRBD2 agrees at 10 bases. V lost 4 bases, J lost 4 bases, and 11 bases stayed unmatched. The germline V gene encodes CDR1 WNHNN and CDR2 SYGVQD (reference sequence). CDR3 length equals 17 residues. The CDR3 reads CASSGDRASGSSDTQYF. The CDR3 DNA sequence: TGCGCCAGCAGTGGGGACCGGGCTAGCGGGAGTTCAGATACGCAGTATTTT.

J is TRBJ1-4 and V is TRBV5-1; TRBD1 matches 8 bases. Germline assignment: CDR1 SGHRS and CDR2 YFSETQ. This CDR3 is 14 amino acids long. The J segment lost 7 bases and the V segment lost 1 base, leaving 3 bases of the junction unmatched. Written as DNA, the CDR3 is TGCGCCAGCAGCTTGCAGGGGGCTGGTGAAAAACTGTTTTTT. Translating it yields CASSLQGAGEKLFF.

This sequence joins TRBV18 and TRBJ2-5; TRBD1 is a possible D gene (5 bases). V was pared by 4 bases and J by 2 bases, with 11 bases between. From germline, CDR1 is KGHSH and CDR2 LQKENI. The CDR3 has 14 amino acids. The CDR3 sequence: CASSHDSIQETQYF. CDR3 in DNA: TGTGCCAGCTCACACGACAGTATACAAGAGACCCAGTACTTC.

This chain links TRBV5-1 with TRBJ1-3; D uncertain. The CDR3 contains 14 residues. The ends were cut back, 2 bases at V and 1 base at J, with 7 bases in the middle. Germline lookup yields CDR1 SGHRS and CDR2 YFSETQ. CDR3 sequence (DNA): TGCGCCAGCAGCTTTAGTACGTCTGGAAACACCATATATTTT. Translation gives CASSFSTSGNTIYF.

The V and J genes are TRBV7-6 and TRBJ2-5; TRBD2 matches 7 bases. The CDR3 extends over 18 amino acids. CDR1 and CDR2 (germline): SGHVS, FNYEAQ. Trimming removed 1 base from V and 2 bases from J; junction bases left unmatched: 13. This CDR3 is CASSLGPVHTSVQETQYF. CDR3 DNA sequence: TGTGCCAGCAGCTTAGGACCGGTACATACTAGCGTACAAGAGACCCAGTACTTC.

V usage is TRBV7-9 and J usage is TRBJ1-6, with D perhaps matching TRBD1 (6 bases). The V end was cut by 5 bases, the J end by 9 bases, with 17 bases between. The CDR3 loop spans 15 amino acids. The germline CDR1 and CDR2 sequences are SEHNR and FQNEAQ (reference sequence). CDR3 DNA sequence: TGTGCCAGCAGCCCCCCTAGGGGGGGAGGTTCACCCCTCCACTTT. Encoded protein: CASSPPRGGGSPLHF.

The genes are TRBV7-8 and TRBJ2-1, with TRBD2 as a possible D gene (6 bases). CDR3 size: 12 residues. Germline V CDR1 and CDR2: SGHVS, FQNEAQ. The V and J ends lost 4 bases and 15 bases respectively, with 16 bases between them. CDR3 in DNA: TGTGCCAGCAGCTCCCCCGGGACTCTTTGGTTCTTC. This gives the protein CASSSPGTLWFF.

The gene calls are TRBV19 and TRBJ2-7; D may be TRBD1 (6 bases). Germline V gene sequence: CDR1 LNHDA, CDR2 SQIVND (reference sequence). The CDR3 totals 15 residues. Trimming took 1 base from V and 1 from J, leaving 11 bases between them. CDR3 nucleotide sequence: TGTGCCAGTAGTATAGCCACCGGACAGTCCTACGAGCAGTACTTC. It encodes CASSIATGQSYEQYF.

The rearrangement uses TRBV7-8 and TRBJ2-1, with TRBD2 identical over 11 bases. The CDR3 runs 15 residues. CDR1 and CDR2 (germline): SGHVS, FQNEAQ. V dropped 2 bases and J dropped 6; count of bases not matched to a gene: 3. CDR3 bases: TGTGCCAGCAGCTTAATAGCGGGAGGGCCCAATGAGCAGTTCTTC. This sequence encodes CASSLIAGGPNEQFF.

J is TRBJ2-3 and V is TRBV6-1, with 11 bases matching TRBD2. The germline V gene has CDR1 MNHNS and CDR2 SASEGT. Losses at the gene ends were 2 bases for V and 0 bases for J; bases not matched to a gene: 4. The CDR3 spans 17 residues. CDR3 amino acids: CASSEPRTSGSTDTQYF. In DNA, the CDR3 is TGTGCCAGCAGTGAACCTCGGACTAGCGGGAGCACAGATACGCAGTATTTT.

The gene calls are TRBV13 and TRBJ1-1, with 10 bases lining up with TRBD1. Germline V gene data show CDR1 as PRHDT and CDR2 as FYEKMQ (reference sequence). The junction had 10 bases not matched to a gene; V was cut back by 10 bases and J by 5 bases. This CDR3 is built from 14 residues. The CDR3 loop is CATIRQGAGTEAFF. The CDR3 bases are TGTGCCACGATAAGACAGGGGGCAGGAACTGAAGCTTTCTTT.

The chain has TRBV28 and TRBJ1-5; 8 nucleotides agree with TRBD1. Per the germline V gene, CDR1 is MDHEN and CDR2 is SYDVKM. The CDR3 runs 16 residues. Trimming removed 6 bases from V and 6 bases from J; junction bases left unmatched: 13. CDR3 in DNA: TGTGCCAGCAGGGTCGTCGGACAGGGAACGAGTCAGCCCCAGCATTTT. Its translation: CASRVVGQGTSQPQHF. Complete variable domain (other parts from reference TRBV28 and TRBJ1-5): DVKVTQSSRYLVKRTGEKVFLECVQDMDHENMFWYRQDPGLGLRLIYFSYDVKMKEKGDIPEGYSVSREKKERFSLILESASTNQTSMYLCASRVVGQGTSQPQHFGDGTRLSIL.